These 7 T cell receptor beta chains came from one sample sequenced in a study of CD8 T cells in Susac syndrome (dated by TCRdb to between 2019 and 2020). Libraries were made using the immunoSEQ multiplex PCR assay. RNA was extracted with the RNeasy kit and roughly 0.45 to 1 ug was reverse transcribed using random hexamers. TCRdb ran its own pipeline on the public reads, namely fastp trimming at Q25 and MiXCR clone calling, and kept in-frame beta chains. For every CDR3 protein sequence, its rows merge into one entry that carries the most common genes and DNA. Here the sample has more than 150,000 distinct CDR3 sequences; 85% to 95% occur a single time. 0.16% of the sample rests with the top ten. The sample comprised CD4+ T cells from PBMCs. Source of these receptors: a human donor with Susac syndrome.

The chain recombines TRBV20-1 with TRBJ2-2; TRBD1 is a possible D gene (5 bases). The CDR3 loop spans 14 amino acids. V was cut by 5 bases and J by 5 bases, with 15 bases left in between. Germline values: CDR1 DFQATT, CDR2 SNEGSKA (reference sequence). Here the CDR3 DNA reads TGCAGTGCTGAGAAGGGGATGTCGACCGGGGAGCTGTTTTTT. This encodes CSAEKGMSTGELFF.

The count of this clonotype is one. This sequence joins TRBV7-8 and TRBJ2-7; TRBD2 agrees at 8 bases. Trimming removed 0 bases from V and 3 bases from J; junction bases left unmatched: 13. Germline V lookup: CDR1 SGHVS, CDR2 FQNEAQ. This CDR3 is built from 18 residues. The CDR3 nucleotides read TGTGCCAGCAGCTTAGCCGGGCGGGGGGCGTATAGGGGCTACGAGCAGTACTTC. It codes for CASSLAGRGAYRGYEQYF.

The V and J genes are TRBV24-1 and TRBJ2-1; TRBD1 is a possible D gene (5 bases). Trimming took off 4 bases at V and 4 bases at J, with 10 bases between the two ends. Germline lookup yields CDR1 KGHDR and CDR2 SFDVKD. CDR3 length: 14 amino acids. CDR3 in amino acids: CATSDPGQYNEQFF. The CDR3 DNA sequence: TGTGCCACCAGTGACCCAGGACAATACAATGAGCAGTTCTTC.

CDR3 region: CASTPPRRTGGIYGYTF. The CDR3 bases are TGCGCCAGCACCCCACCCAGAAGGACAGGGGGCATCTATGGCTACACCTTC. This chain links TRBV23-1 with TRBJ1-2, with TRBD1 matching 11 bases. TRBV23-1 is annotated as an ORF whose role is uncertain. The CDR3 is 17 residues long. With V trimmed by 7 bases and J by 4 bases, 14 bases remained unmatched.

The chain couples TRBV20-1 to TRBJ2-7, with 10 bases aligning to TRBD2. Germline V gene sequence: CDR1 DFQATT, CDR2 SNEGSKA (reference sequence). This CDR3 has 15 residues. Unmatched junction bases numbered 9, after V lost 0 bases and J lost 7 bases. The CDR3 DNA reads as TGCAGTGCTAGAGAACTAGCGGGGATCCGGGGGGAGCAGTACTTC. Protein sequence: CSARELAGIRGEQYF.

This clonotype came up once. The CDR3 coding sequence is TGTGCCAGCAGTTACTTAGGACTAGCGGGCAATGAGCAGTTCTTC. Its translation is CASSYLGLAGNEQFF. This sequence joins TRBV6-5 and TRBJ2-1; 11 positions agree with TRBD2. Per the germline V gene, CDR1 is MNHEY and CDR2 is SVGAGI. Germline trimming cut 1 base from V and 6 bases from J; bases unmatched to any gene: 2. The CDR3 covers 15 residues.

This chain links TRBV5-4 with TRBJ1-2; unclear D gene. Per the germline V gene, CDR1 is SGHNT and CDR2 is YYREEE (reference sequence). CDR3 size: 12 residues. V lost 3 bases to trimming and J lost 5 bases, with 8 bases between them. The CDR3 DNA follows: TGTGCCAGCAGCTCGGACCCTTATGGCTACACCTTC. Translation: CASSSDPYGYTF. Full variable domain (remainder filled in from reference TRBV5-4 and TRBJ1-2): ETGVTQSPTHLIKTRGQQVTLRCSSQSGHNTVSWYQQALGQGPQFIFQYYREEENGRGNFPPRFSGLQFPNYSSELNVNALELDDSALYLCASSSDPYGYTFGSGTRLTVV.